This T cell receptor beta chain was documented in a study of T cell responses to AZD1222 COVID-19 vaccine. Study at large: Some second doses came at about 4 weeks and others at about 12 weeks; these were pooled. Study results and limitations: Two doses of AZD1222 preceded a rise in Spike-specific TCR breadth and depth.

Regarding this clone: Its cognate antigen is unknown.

This table comes from immunoSEQ multiplex PCR, and its TCRdb copy is limited to in-frame clones, with some not included. The sample has roughly 110,000 clones; roughly 90% are singletons. The clonotype was recovered from an adult in good health. The sample consisted of peripheral blood, taken on day 0 of AZD1222 vaccination.

The CDR3 nucleotides are TGTGCCAGCAGCCGGAGCGGGAGGGCGAGTGAGCAGTACTTC. This translates into CASSRSGRASEQYF. The chain has TRBV7-2 and TRBJ2-7, with TRBD2 matching 10 bases. This CDR3 spans 14 amino acids. V shed 5 bases, J shed 7 bases, and the junction held 8 bases outside the gene matches. Germline CDR1 is SGHTA and CDR2 is FQGNSA.